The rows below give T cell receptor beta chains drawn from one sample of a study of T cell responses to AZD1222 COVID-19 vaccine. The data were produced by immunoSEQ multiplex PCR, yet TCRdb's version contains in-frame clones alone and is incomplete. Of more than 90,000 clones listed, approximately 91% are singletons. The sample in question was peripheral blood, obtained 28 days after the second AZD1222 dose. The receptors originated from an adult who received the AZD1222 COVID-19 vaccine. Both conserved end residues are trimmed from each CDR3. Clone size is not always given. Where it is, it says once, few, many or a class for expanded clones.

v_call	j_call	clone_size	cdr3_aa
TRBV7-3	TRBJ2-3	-	ASSPIAGGESDTQY
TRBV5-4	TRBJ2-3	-	ASSRTGIIGDTQY
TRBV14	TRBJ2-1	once	ASSSVRSFKQF
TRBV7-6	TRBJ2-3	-	ASSLEGVAGGEDTQY
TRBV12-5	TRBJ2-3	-	ASGPLAGGGDTQY
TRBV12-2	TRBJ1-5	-	ASRLPRKDPGKPNQPQH
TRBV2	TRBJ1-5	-	ASSESGQGGNQPQH
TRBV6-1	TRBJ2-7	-	ASSDSLSSYEQY
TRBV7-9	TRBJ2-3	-	ASSLIGDTQY
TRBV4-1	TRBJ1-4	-	ASSPGPQRPATNEKLF
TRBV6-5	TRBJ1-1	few	ASSYRIWNTEAF
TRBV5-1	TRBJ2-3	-	ASSWGGLPSSTDTQY
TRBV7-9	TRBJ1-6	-	ASSRDREDSPLH
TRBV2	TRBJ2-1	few	ASREKRGNEQF
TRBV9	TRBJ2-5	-	ASSARTGGLAVGETQY
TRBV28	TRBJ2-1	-	ASSLSRGGSYNEQF
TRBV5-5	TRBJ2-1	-	ASSLPGLAKYNEQF
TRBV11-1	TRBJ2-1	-	ASSLAGTYNEQF
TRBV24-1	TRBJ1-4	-	ATLSGQKNEKLF
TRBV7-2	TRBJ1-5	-	ASSRIGSNQPQH
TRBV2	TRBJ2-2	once	ASSVRTATNTGELF
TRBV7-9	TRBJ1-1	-	ASSLRQFGTEAF
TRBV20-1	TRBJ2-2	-	SASLRLAGAYTGELF
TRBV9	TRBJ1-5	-	ASSVGAVSNQPQH
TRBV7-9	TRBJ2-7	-	ASSSGSVQY
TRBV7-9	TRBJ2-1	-	ASSLGTNNNEQF
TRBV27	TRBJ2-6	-	ASSLWGQGTYSGANVLT
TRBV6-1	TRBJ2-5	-	ASSGFLGTGQETQY
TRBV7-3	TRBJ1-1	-	ASSEGVETTEAF
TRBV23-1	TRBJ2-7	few	ASSQSSRDEQY
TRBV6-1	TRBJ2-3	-	ASSERGAADTQY
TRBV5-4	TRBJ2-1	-	ASSLEAGAQGNEQF
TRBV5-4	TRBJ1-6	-	ASSLGQGQAPLH
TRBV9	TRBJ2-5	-	ASSVELAQETQY
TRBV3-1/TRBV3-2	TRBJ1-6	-	ASSQDGLQDNYNSPLH
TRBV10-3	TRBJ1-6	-	AISDPGQGFSPLH
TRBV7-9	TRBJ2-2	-	ASSLGLAGGAAGELF
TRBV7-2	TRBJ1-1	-	ASSSGTEAF
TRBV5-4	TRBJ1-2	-	ASSLDGFNYGYT
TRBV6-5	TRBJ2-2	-	ASSWDRANTGELF
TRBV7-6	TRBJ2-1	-	ASSSDRGSIDNEQF
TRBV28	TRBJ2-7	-	ASRGLAEWYEQY
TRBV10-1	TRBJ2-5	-	ASSESGTETQY
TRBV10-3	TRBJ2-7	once	AISESETGQHEQY
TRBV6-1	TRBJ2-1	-	ASSDASGINEQF
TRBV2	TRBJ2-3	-	ASSVQLSTDTQY
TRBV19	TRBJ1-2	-	ASSLKGGEVYYGYT
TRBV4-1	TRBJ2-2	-	ASSHGGNTGELF
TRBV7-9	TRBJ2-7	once	ASTDGTGGDEQY
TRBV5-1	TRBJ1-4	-	ASSLDTGGREKLF
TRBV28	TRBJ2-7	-	ASSLTAGGGPPYEQY
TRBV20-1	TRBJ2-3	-	SAKLRDTQY
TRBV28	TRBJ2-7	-	ASSLFSTPRPSYEQY
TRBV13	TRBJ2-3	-	ASSPRAGTDTQY
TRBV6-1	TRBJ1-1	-	ASSDEGNLNTEAF
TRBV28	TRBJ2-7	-	ASRTGTRGYEQY
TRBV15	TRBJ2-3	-	ATSSSGTSTDTQY
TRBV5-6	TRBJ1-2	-	ASSAGLPNYGYT
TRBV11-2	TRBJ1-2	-	ASSSLRTDAYGYT
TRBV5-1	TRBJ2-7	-	ASSLTSPNSYEQY